This record concerns one T cell receptor (beta chain) sequence. Its target is not known. V lost 4 bases to trimming and J lost 4 bases; unmatched junction nucleotides: 6. Germline V lookup: CDR1 SGHNT, CDR2 YYREEE (reference sequence). CDR3 length equals 15 residues. This specimen belongs to a study of cytomegalovirus exposure and HLA in healthy donors. General observations from the study: Later analysis revealed greater clonal expansion in HLA-associated TCR beta chains than in equally common others. Prediction of most subjects' HLA-A and HLA-B alleles by TCR beta sequences was reportedly accurate.

The PCR used 60 Vbeta and 13 Jbeta primers. Libraries were prepared by immunoSEQ multiplex PCR; TCRdb keeps only in-frame clonotypes and omits some of them. The top ten hold roughly 2% of the sample, which has some 150,000 clones, roughly 85% seen once. This receptor was identified in a man aged 40-49 years in good health and CMV-seronegative. Input material: PBMCs. The chain combines TRBV5-4 with TRBJ2-1; 9 bases align to TRBD1. CDR3 DNA: TGTGCCAGCAGCCCGGACAGGGGCGCTTACAATGAGCAGTTCTTC. This codes for CASSPDRGAYNEQFF.